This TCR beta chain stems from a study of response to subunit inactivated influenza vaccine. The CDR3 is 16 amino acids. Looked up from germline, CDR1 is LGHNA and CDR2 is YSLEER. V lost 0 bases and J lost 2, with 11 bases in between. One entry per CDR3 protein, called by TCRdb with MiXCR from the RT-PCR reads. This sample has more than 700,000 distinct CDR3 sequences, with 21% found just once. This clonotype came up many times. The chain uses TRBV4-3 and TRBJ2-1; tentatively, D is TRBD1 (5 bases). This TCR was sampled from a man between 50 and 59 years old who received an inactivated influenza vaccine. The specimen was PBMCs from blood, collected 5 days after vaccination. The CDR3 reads CASSQDKGAAYNEQFF. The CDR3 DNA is TGCGCCAGCAGCCAAGATAAAGGGGCAGCCTACAATGAGCAGTTCTTC.